This is a list of T cell receptor beta chains from one sample in a study of cytomegalovirus exposure and HLA in healthy donors. The data were produced by immunoSEQ multiplex PCR, yet TCRdb's version contains in-frame clones alone and is incomplete. The repertoire holds 150,000 to 200,000 clones, with 60% to 75% as singletons. The sequenced sample was PBMCs. These receptors came from a woman aged 50 to 65 in good health and CMV-seropositive. The CDR3 runs from the conserved cysteine through the conserved F or W. A D gene is named only where the DNA matches it firmly. Expanded clones are given a class, and other clones once, few, many or no size at all.

j_call: TRBJ1-3; clone_size: -; v_call: TRBV6-6; d_call: -; cdr3_nt: TGTGCCAGCAAGAGTCCCTCTGGAAACACCATATATTTT; cdr3_aa: CASKSPSGNTIYF
j_call: TRBJ2-7; clone_size: -; v_call: TRBV10-3; d_call: TRBD2; cdr3_nt: TGTGCCATTTCGGCGGGGGGGGCCTACGAGCAGTACTTC; cdr3_aa: CAISAGGAYEQYF
j_call: TRBJ1-2; clone_size: -; v_call: TRBV10-2; d_call: -; cdr3_nt: TGCGCCAGCAGTACGTCAGGGGAGGGCTACACCTTC; cdr3_aa: CASSTSGEGYTF
j_call: TRBJ2-2; clone_size: few; v_call: TRBV10-1; d_call: -; cdr3_nt: TGCGCCAGCAGTACTGGACAGAACACCGGGGAGCTGTTTTTT; cdr3_aa: CASSTGQNTGELFF
j_call: TRBJ1-3; clone_size: -; v_call: TRBV7-9; d_call: TRBD1; cdr3_nt: TGTGCCAGCAGGACAGGGGGCCTTGGAAACACCATATATTTT; cdr3_aa: CASRTGGLGNTIYF
j_call: TRBJ2-7; clone_size: -; v_call: TRBV7-8; d_call: TRBD2; cdr3_nt: TGTGCCAGCAGCTTGGCCGGGACTAGCACCATCTACGAGCAGTACTTC; cdr3_aa: CASSLAGTSTIYEQYF
j_call: TRBJ1-5; clone_size: -; v_call: TRBV6-5; d_call: -; cdr3_nt: TGTGCCAGCAGCGCCCAGGGTTTCCAGCCCCAGCATTTT; cdr3_aa: CASSAQGFQPQHF
j_call: TRBJ1-4; clone_size: -; v_call: TRBV2; d_call: -; cdr3_nt: TGTGCCAGCAGTGTTCTCGCGGGCAATGAAAAACTGTTTTTT; cdr3_aa: CASSVLAGNEKLFF
j_call: TRBJ2-5; clone_size: -; v_call: TRBV5-1; d_call: TRBD1; cdr3_nt: TGCGCCAGCAGTACCGGGACAGGGGGCGAAGAGACCCAGTACTTC; cdr3_aa: CASSTGTGGEETQYF
j_call: TRBJ1-1; clone_size: -; v_call: TRBV5-1; d_call: -; cdr3_nt: TGCGCCAGCAGCTTGGAAGGGGTCTTCACTGAAGCTTTCTTT; cdr3_aa: CASSLEGVFTEAFF
j_call: TRBJ1-1; clone_size: -; v_call: TRBV5-1; d_call: -; cdr3_nt: TGCGCCAGCAGTTCTGGCCCCACCAACACTGAAGCTTTCTTT; cdr3_aa: CASSSGPTNTEAFF
j_call: TRBJ2-7; clone_size: -; v_call: TRBV2; d_call: -; cdr3_nt: TGTGCCAGCAGTGGTCAGGGAAGGAACGAGCAGTACTTC; cdr3_aa: CASSGQGRNEQYF
j_call: TRBJ2-2; clone_size: -; v_call: TRBV30; d_call: -; cdr3_nt: TGTGCCTGGACAGGGAACACCGGGGAGCTGTTTTTT; cdr3_aa: CAWTGNTGELFF
j_call: TRBJ1-2; clone_size: once; v_call: TRBV18; d_call: -; cdr3_nt: TGTGCCAGCTCACCAGGGACACGGGTGGATCACACCTTC; cdr3_aa: CASSPGTRVDHTF
j_call: TRBJ2-1; clone_size: few; v_call: TRBV6-1; d_call: -; cdr3_nt: TGTGCCAGCAGTGTGGGACTTTCTAATGAGCAGTTCTTC; cdr3_aa: CASSVGLSNEQFF
j_call: TRBJ1-1; clone_size: -; v_call: TRBV30; d_call: -; cdr3_nt: TGTGCCTGGTCGGGGGGAGGGAGCACTGAAGCTTTCTTT; cdr3_aa: CAWSGGGSTEAFF
j_call: TRBJ1-5; clone_size: few; v_call: TRBV6-1; d_call: TRBD1; cdr3_nt: TGTGCCAGCAGTGAGGCAGGGGGCCGTCAGCCCCAGCATTTT; cdr3_aa: CASSEAGGRQPQHF
j_call: TRBJ2-6; clone_size: -; v_call: TRBV30; d_call: -; cdr3_nt: TGTGCCTGGAGTACAGGGACCAGCTCTGGGGCCAACGTCCTGACTTTC; cdr3_aa: CAWSTGTSSGANVLTF
j_call: TRBJ2-7; clone_size: -; v_call: TRBV19; d_call: TRBD1; cdr3_nt: TGTGCCAGTAGTACGGGACAGCAGAACTACGAGCAGTACTTC; cdr3_aa: CASSTGQQNYEQYF
j_call: TRBJ1-4; clone_size: -; v_call: TRBV27; d_call: -; cdr3_nt: TGTGCCAGCAGTTTAATGGGTAGGAGTGGTGAAAAACTGTTTTTT; cdr3_aa: CASSLMGRSGEKLFF
j_call: TRBJ2-3; clone_size: -; v_call: TRBV7-2; d_call: TRBD1; cdr3_nt: TGTGCCAGCAGCCCGGGACAGGGTCACAAAGATACGCAGTATTTT; cdr3_aa: CASSPGQGHKDTQYF
j_call: TRBJ1-1; clone_size: few; v_call: TRBV19; d_call: -; cdr3_nt: TGTGCCAGTAGTACCCGACAGGCGTTCATGAACACTGAAGCTTTCTTT; cdr3_aa: CASSTRQAFMNTEAFF
j_call: TRBJ2-3; clone_size: -; v_call: TRBV5-4; d_call: -; cdr3_nt: TGTGCCAGCAGCTTGGACGTGGTGGAGAATACGCAGTATTTT; cdr3_aa: CASSLDVVENTQYF
j_call: TRBJ2-3; clone_size: once; v_call: TRBV5-1; d_call: TRBD1; cdr3_nt: TGCGCCAGCAGACCTCCGGGACAGGGAGTTTCAGATACGCAGTATTTT; cdr3_aa: CASRPPGQGVSDTQYF
j_call: TRBJ1-2; clone_size: -; v_call: TRBV11-2; d_call: -; cdr3_nt: TGTGCCAGCAGCTTTAAGGGGCCCTATGGCTACACCTTC; cdr3_aa: CASSFKGPYGYTF
j_call: TRBJ1-1; clone_size: few; v_call: TRBV7-9; d_call: -; cdr3_nt: TGTGCCAGCTCTGGCGGGTACACTGAAGCTTTCTTT; cdr3_aa: CASSGGYTEAFF
j_call: TRBJ2-1; clone_size: -; v_call: TRBV15; d_call: TRBD1; cdr3_nt: TGTGCCACCAGCAGAGCGTTACAGGGGATCAATGAGCAGTTCTTC; cdr3_aa: CATSRALQGINEQFF
j_call: TRBJ1-1; clone_size: -; v_call: TRBV2; d_call: -; cdr3_nt: TGTGCCAGCAGGACACGGGAGAACACTGAAGCTTTCTTT; cdr3_aa: CASRTRENTEAFF
j_call: TRBJ2-3; clone_size: few; v_call: TRBV27; d_call: -; cdr3_nt: TGTGCCAGCAGCCCAACCGGACTATTCACAGATACGCAGTATTTT; cdr3_aa: CASSPTGLFTDTQYF
j_call: TRBJ1-1; clone_size: -; v_call: TRBV15; d_call: TRBD1; cdr3_nt: TGTGCCGGACGAAGGGGGCGTAGTACTGAAGCTTTCTTT; cdr3_aa: CAGRRGRSTEAFF
j_call: TRBJ1-2; clone_size: -; v_call: TRBV30; d_call: -; cdr3_nt: TGTGCCTGGACAGGTCAACTGATCTATGGCTACACCTTC; cdr3_aa: CAWTGQLIYGYTF
j_call: TRBJ2-3; clone_size: -; v_call: TRBV6-1; d_call: TRBD2; cdr3_nt: TGTGCCAGCAGGCTAGCGGCTAGCACAGATACGCAGTATTTT; cdr3_aa: CASRLAASTDTQYF
j_call: TRBJ2-7; clone_size: few; v_call: TRBV21-1; d_call: -; cdr3_nt: TGTGCCAGCAGCAAGGAGGACAGGGGTAGAAACGAGCAGTACTTC; cdr3_aa: CASSKEDRGRNEQYF
j_call: TRBJ1-4; clone_size: once; v_call: TRBV29-1; d_call: -; cdr3_nt: TGCAGCGTTGTTGGGCAAGGTCAGTTTTTT; cdr3_aa: CSVVGQGQFF